Below, 21 T cell receptor beta chains from the same sample are listed, as sequenced in a study of blood T cell repertoires in COVID-19. Assay used: immunoSEQ multiplex PCR; TCRdb lists only in-frame clones, some missing. The sample includes fewer than 30,000 clones, around 86% seen only once; the top ten take roughly 8%. The sequenced sample consisted of peripheral blood. These receptors all come from a man aged 45-65 years with active COVID-19.

The CDR3 is CASSQEGGTDTQYF. The CDR3 DNA sequence: TGCGCCAGCAGCCAAGAAGGGGGCACAGATACGCAGTATTTT. This chain uses TRBV4-1 with TRBJ2-3; tentative D call: TRBD1 (5 bases). The germline V gene encodes CDR1 MGHRA and CDR2 YSYEKL. The CDR3 has 14 amino acids. V gave up 0 bases and J gave up 1 base, with 5 bases separating them.

This chain connects TRBV14 to TRBJ2-2; TRBD1 aligns across 11 bases. This CDR3 region has 17 residues. Per germline, CDR1 SGHDN and CDR2 FVKESK. Trimming removed 5 bases from V and 1 base from J; junction bases left unmatched: 6. The CDR3 spells CASSRTGGYWNTGELFF. The CDR3 bases are TGTGCCAGCAGCAGGACAGGGGGCTATTGGAACACCGGGGAGCTGTTTTTT.

Concerning this clone: The germline gene is not matched at one end of the junction; a read error may be the cause. Written as DNA, the CDR3 is TGTGCCAGCTCACCAAATGCGGGCAGGAACACGGTCTTC. Translating it yields CASSPNAGRNTVF. This chain links TRBV18 with TRBJ2-1, with TRBD2 as a possible D gene (5 bases). This CDR3 has 13 residues. Germline V gene data show CDR1 as KGHSH and CDR2 as LQKENI.

This sequence joins TRBV6-4 and TRBJ2-7; TRBD1 matches at 8 bases. This CDR3 contains 13 residues. After removal of 8 bases from V and 3 bases from J, the junction contained 6 bases not matched to a gene. Germline V gene data show CDR1 as MRHNA and CDR2 as SNTAGT. As DNA, the CDR3 is TGTGCCAGCGGGACAGGCGTCCTCTACGAGCAGTACTTC. This sequence encodes CASGTGVLYEQYF.

The chain uses TRBV15 and TRBJ2-7, with 8 bases lining up with TRBD2. Germline values: CDR1 LNHNV, CDR2 YYDKDF (reference sequence). This CDR3 has 13 residues. Unmatched junction bases numbered 7, after V lost 5 bases and J lost 7 bases. CDR3 amino acids: CATSPGGAGEQYV. DNA for the CDR3: TGTGCCACCAGCCCCGGGGGGGCGGGTGAGCAGTACGTC.

The rearrangement joins TRBV11-2 to TRBJ1-1, with TRBD1 as a possible D gene (5 bases). CDR1 is SGHAT and CDR2 is FQNNGV in the germline V gene. V was clipped by 0 bases and J by 0 bases, with 5 bases between them. The CDR3 covers 14 residues. CDR3 in DNA: TGTGCCAGCAGCTTAGACAGGGTGAACACTGAAGCTTTCTTT. It codes for CASSLDRVNTEAFF. Drawing the rest from reference TRBV11-2 and TRBJ1-1, the complete variable domain is EAGVAQSPRYKIIEKRQSVAFWCNPISGHATLYWYQQILGQGPKLLIQFQNNGVVDDSQLPKDRFSAERLKGVDSTLKIQPAKLEDSAVYLCASSLDRVNTEAFFGQGTRLTVV.

The CDR3 bases are TGTGCCAGCAGTTTAACTAGCGGCACAGATACGCAGTATTTT. Residues: CASSLTSGTDTQYF. The V and J genes are TRBV6-2 or TRBV6-3 and TRBJ2-3; 7 bases align to TRBD2. Germline V gene sequence: CDR1 MNHEY, CDR2 SVGEGT. The CDR3 contains 14 residues. The junction had 2 bases not matched to a gene; V was cut back by 4 bases and J by 1 base.

This chain joins TRBV10-3 and TRBJ2-3, with 11 bases fitting TRBD2. The ends lost 4 bases at V and 0 bases at J; junction bases unmatched: 0. The CDR3 is 15 residues long. The germline CDR1 and CDR2 sequences are ENHRY and SYGVKD. CDR3 DNA: TGTGCCATCAGTGGGACTAGCGGGAGCACAGATACGCAGTATTTT. Amino acid sequence: CAISGTSGSTDTQYF.

This rearrangement joins TRBV7-9 to TRBJ2-2, with TRBD2 matching over 8 bases. This CDR3 comprises 14 residues. Germline V CDR1 and CDR2: SEHNR, FQNEAQ (reference sequence). Trimming cost V 4 bases and J 4 bases; bases outside gene matches: 2. Here the CDR3 DNA reads TGTGCCAGCAGCTCCGGACTAGCCACCGGGGAGCTGTTTTTT. It specifies CASSSGLATGELFF. Filled out from reference TRBV7-9 and TRBJ2-2, the complete variable domain reads DTGVSQNPRHKITKRGQNVTFRCDPISEHNRLYWYRQTLGQGPEFLTYFQNEAQLEKSRLLSDRFSAERPKGSFSTLEIQRTEQGDSAMYLCASSSGLATGELFFGEGSRLTVL.

The genes are TRBV3-1 (or the pseudogene TRBV3-2) and TRBJ2-2; D might be TRBD1 (6 bases). Germline CDR1 and CDR2: LGHDT and YNNKEL (reference sequence). The length of the CDR3 is 18 residues. The V end was cut by 7 bases, the J end by 1 base, with 22 bases between. Here the CDR3 reads CASTPRFLGTLNTGELFF. The CDR3, as DNA: TGTGCCAGCACCCCAAGATTCTTGGGGACACTGAACACCGGGGAGCTGTTTTTT.

Written as DNA, the CDR3 is TGTGCCAGCAGTTACTCCCTGGGTAGCCAGGAGACCCAGTACTTC. Its translation: CASSYSLGSQETQYF. The chain employs TRBV6-6 and TRBJ2-5; D unclear. Germline CDR1 reads MNHNY; CDR2 reads SVGAGI (reference sequence). The CDR3 is made up of 15 amino acids. V lost 0 bases and J 5 bases, leaving 13 bases between the germline ends.

In its sample, this clone was seen once. The rearrangement uses TRBV19 and TRBJ1-5; D gene uncertain. V gave up 5 bases and J gave up 4 bases, with 15 bases separating them. CDR3 size: 15 residues. Germline CDR1 LNHDA, CDR2 SQIVND (reference sequence). CDR3 residues: CASSPRRDLNQPQHF. CDR3 bases: TGTGCCAGTAGTCCAAGGCGGGATCTTAATCAGCCCCAGCATTTT.

This chain joins TRBV11-3 and TRBJ2-1, with D perhaps TRBD1 (6 bases). The V end was cut by 4 bases, the J end by 3 bases, with 10 bases between. CDR1 SGHNT and CDR2 YENEEA come from the germline V gene. The CDR3 extends over 14 amino acids. This chain's CDR3 is CASSSDSYYNEQFF. CDR3 sequence (DNA): TGTGCCAGCAGCTCGGACAGCTACTACAATGAGCAGTTCTTC.

The chain links TRBV24-1 to TRBJ2-2; 7 nucleotides agree with TRBD2. Germline values: CDR1 KGHDR, CDR2 SFDVKD. V lost 0 bases to trimming and J lost 2 bases; unmatched junction nucleotides: 5. This CDR3 is built from 17 residues. As DNA, the CDR3 is TGTGCCACCAGTGATTTGCGGGACTACCAAAACACCGGGGAGCTGTTTTTT. It is translated as CATSDLRDYQNTGELFF.

The chain is built from TRBV18 and TRBJ1-6; TRBD1 matches at 9 bases. Germline V gene data show CDR1 as KGHSH and CDR2 as LQKENI. V lost 3 bases, J lost 9 bases, and 15 bases stayed unmatched. This CDR3 comprises 18 residues. CDR3 coding DNA: TGTGCCAGCTCACCCTTCAATTTACAGGGGGCGCAGGGTTCACCCCTCCACTTT. Its translation: CASSPFNLQGAQGSPLHF.

The chain employs TRBV4-3 and TRBJ2-1; 7 bases are shared with TRBD2. CDR3 size: 19 residues. The junction had 19 bases not matched to a gene; V was cut back by 5 bases and J by 3 bases. Germline V lookup: CDR1 LGHNA, CDR2 YSLEER. CDR3 residues: CASSARRPVAGEFYNEQFF. CDR3 nucleotides: TGCGCCAGCAGCGCAAGGCGCCCCGTAGCGGGTGAGTTCTACAATGAGCAGTTCTTC.

The V and J genes are TRBV24-1 and TRBJ2-3; D is unresolved. This CDR3 region has 15 residues. V was pared by 7 bases and J by 2 bases, with 15 bases between. Germline CDR1 and CDR2: KGHDR and SFDVKD. The CDR3 loop is CATSRNLGSTDTQYF. The CDR3 DNA is TGTGCCACCAGCCGAAACCTAGGATCCACAGATACGCAGTATTTT.

The J gene is TRBJ2-5, the V gene TRBV10-2; 7 bases match TRBD1. Germline loops: CDR1 WSHSY, CDR2 SAAADI. The CDR3 sequence is 13 residues long. The V segment lost 8 bases and the J segment 2 bases; nucleotides outside the gene matches: 5. The CDR3 DNA follows: TGCGCCAGCTCGCAACAGGGGCAAGAGACCCAGTACTTC. Residues: CASSQQGQETQYF.

CDR3 region: CASSYSRRAGGPGTGELFF. CDR3 DNA: TGTGCCAGCAGTTACTCCCGACGAGCGGGGGGGCCTGGAACCGGGGAGCTGTTTTTT. The V and J genes are TRBV6-2 or TRBV6-3 and TRBJ2-2, with 10 bases lining up with TRBD2. Germline-derived CDR1 and CDR2 are MNHEY and SVGEGT. Losses at the gene ends were 0 bases for V and 5 bases for J; bases not matched to a gene: 12. There are 19 residues in the CDR3.

V and J are TRBV5-1 and TRBJ2-7, with D maybe TRBD1 (6 bases). Deletions cut 1 base from V and 5 bases from J, with 13 bases between. The CDR3 extends over 14 amino acids. CDR1 and CDR2 (germline): SGHRS, YFSETQ. The CDR3: CASSLQGRYNEQYF. Written as DNA, the CDR3 is TGCGCCAGCAGCTTGCAGGGGAGATATAACGAGCAGTACTTC. Full variable domain (missing parts from reference TRBV5-1 and TRBJ2-7): KAGVTQTPRYLIKTRGQQVTLSCSPISGHRSVSWYQQTPGQGLQFLFEYFSETQRNKGNFPGRFSGRQFSNSRSEMNVSTLELGDSALYLCASSLQGRYNEQYFGPGTRLTVT.

The chain employs TRBV5-6 and TRBJ1-1, with a tentative D call TRBD1 (5 bases). The germline V and J ends were trimmed by 2 bases and 5 bases, with 10 bases remaining between them. The CDR3 contains 13 residues. Germline CDR1 reads SGHDT; CDR2 reads YYEEEE. Here the CDR3 DNA reads TGTGCCAGCAGCTTAGCAGGGAAGACTGAAGCTTTCTTT. This encodes CASSLAGKTEAFF.